The clone carrying this TCR beta chain was counted ten times or more. These data are taken from a study of T-cell reconstitution after alpha-beta-depleted transplantation in children. This CDR3 has 15 amino acids. Per the germline V gene, CDR1 is MNHEY and CDR2 is SMNVEV (reference sequence). Between the trimmed V and J ends, which lost 2 bases and 2 bases, there was a span of 13 bases. Unique molecular identifiers were used to barcode this TCRbeta library. A single record per CDR3 protein comes from TCRdb applying MiXCR to the PCR reads. The sample includes 280,000 or so distinct CDR3 sequences, around 10% of them seen just once.

The origin of this receptor is a male patient between 2 and 15 years old who had a stem cell transplant for chronic granulomatous disease, so the T cells may come from the graft donor. This sequence joins TRBV27 and TRBJ2-7; perhaps TRBD1 as D (6 bases). Sample: peripheral blood, taken 180 days after TCRalphabeta/CD19-depleted stem cell transplant. CDR3 bases: TGTGCCAGCAGTTTAAGGGGCAGGGGAACCTACGAGCAGTACTTC. It codes for CASSLRGRGTYEQYF.